This entry is about one T cell receptor beta chain. What it recognizes is unknown. The length of the CDR3 is 17 residues. The TCR library protocol was used to attach unique molecular identifiers. These identifiers were attached to individual cDNA molecules. MiXCR, applied by TCRdb to the 5' RACE reads, yields one record per CDR3 protein. The profile shows about 48,000 distinct CDR3 sequences, 6% to 8% of them singletons. The sample comes from a study of early T cells in non-severe SARS-CoV-2 infection. Study-wide context: Sequenced bulk RNA came from whole blood that was unsorted, and chains were unpaired. Study-level findings and limits: VDJdb matches were skewed toward anti-spike CD8 T cell responses.

Sequenced here: whole blood, sampled at baseline. The clonotype originates from an adult who was a healthcare worker with PCR-confirmed SARS-CoV-2 infection or an uninfected control (not recorded which). The chain combines TRBV21-1 with TRBJ1-1; the D call in the table, TRBD1, was not verified against the DNA. TRBV21-1 is an annotated pseudogene. CDR3: CASSTPDRLRVDTEAFF. The CDR3 bases are TGTGCCAGCAGCACCCCGGACAGACTTAGGGTGGACACTGAAGCTTTCTTT.